The clone carrying this T cell receptor beta chain came up once. The germline V gene encodes CDR1 KGHSH and CDR2 LQKENI. Trimming removed 5 bases from V and 7 bases from J, with 17 bases in between. The CDR3 has 15 residues. The record originates from a study of blood T cell repertoires in COVID-19. Study context: COVID-19 samples, acute and convalescent, were from the United States, Italy and Spain. T cells, B-cell-depleted T cells, or PBMCs supplied cDNA or gDNA.

The data were produced by immunoSEQ multiplex PCR, yet TCRdb's version contains in-frame clones alone and is incomplete. The data hold about 190,000 clones, with around 84% observed a single time. This TCR came from a human donor in a cohort sampled during active COVID-19. Sequenced material: peripheral blood. The rearrangement links TRBV18 to TRBJ2-2; D might be TRBD2 (6 bases). The CDR3 DNA is TGTGCCAGCTCATCGGAGGACTATGCTGGCGGGGAGCTGTTTTTT. As protein: CASSSEDYAGGELFF. Filled out from reference TRBV18 and TRBJ2-2, the complete variable domain reads NAGVMQNPRHLVRRRGQEARLRCSPMKGHSHVYWYRQLPEEGLKFMVYLQKENIIDESGMPKERFSAEFPKEGPSILRIQQVVRGDSAAYFCASSSEDYAGGELFFGEGSRLTVL.